This TCR beta chain was sequenced in a study of T cells after yellow fever vaccination. Whole-study results and caveats: Post-booster samples contained most primary-vaccination clones (approximately 95% CD4, about 90% CD8). A small proportion of clonotypes was detected in both the CD4 and CD8 compartments.

Per germline, CDR1 SNHLY and CDR2 FYNNEI. The CDR3 contains 13 residues. The V end was cut by 6 bases, the J end by 2 bases, with 10 bases between. In TCRdb, the 5' RACE reads were re-called with MiXCR into one record per CDR3 protein. This sample has 340,000 or so distinct CDR3 sequences; around 13% occur once, and the top ten carry 2.5% to 4%. On this clonotype itself: Its antigen is currently unknown.

The rearrangement links TRBV2 to TRBJ1-2; no firm D call. The material sequenced was CD4+ T cells sorted from PBMCs, taken 15 days after the yellow fever booster vaccination. The sequence came from a man between 18 and 29 years old who received the YFV17D yellow fever vaccine. The CDR3 nucleotides are TGTGCCAGCAGGTACTCCGGGAACTATGGCTACACCTTC. This gives the protein CASRYSGNYGYTF.